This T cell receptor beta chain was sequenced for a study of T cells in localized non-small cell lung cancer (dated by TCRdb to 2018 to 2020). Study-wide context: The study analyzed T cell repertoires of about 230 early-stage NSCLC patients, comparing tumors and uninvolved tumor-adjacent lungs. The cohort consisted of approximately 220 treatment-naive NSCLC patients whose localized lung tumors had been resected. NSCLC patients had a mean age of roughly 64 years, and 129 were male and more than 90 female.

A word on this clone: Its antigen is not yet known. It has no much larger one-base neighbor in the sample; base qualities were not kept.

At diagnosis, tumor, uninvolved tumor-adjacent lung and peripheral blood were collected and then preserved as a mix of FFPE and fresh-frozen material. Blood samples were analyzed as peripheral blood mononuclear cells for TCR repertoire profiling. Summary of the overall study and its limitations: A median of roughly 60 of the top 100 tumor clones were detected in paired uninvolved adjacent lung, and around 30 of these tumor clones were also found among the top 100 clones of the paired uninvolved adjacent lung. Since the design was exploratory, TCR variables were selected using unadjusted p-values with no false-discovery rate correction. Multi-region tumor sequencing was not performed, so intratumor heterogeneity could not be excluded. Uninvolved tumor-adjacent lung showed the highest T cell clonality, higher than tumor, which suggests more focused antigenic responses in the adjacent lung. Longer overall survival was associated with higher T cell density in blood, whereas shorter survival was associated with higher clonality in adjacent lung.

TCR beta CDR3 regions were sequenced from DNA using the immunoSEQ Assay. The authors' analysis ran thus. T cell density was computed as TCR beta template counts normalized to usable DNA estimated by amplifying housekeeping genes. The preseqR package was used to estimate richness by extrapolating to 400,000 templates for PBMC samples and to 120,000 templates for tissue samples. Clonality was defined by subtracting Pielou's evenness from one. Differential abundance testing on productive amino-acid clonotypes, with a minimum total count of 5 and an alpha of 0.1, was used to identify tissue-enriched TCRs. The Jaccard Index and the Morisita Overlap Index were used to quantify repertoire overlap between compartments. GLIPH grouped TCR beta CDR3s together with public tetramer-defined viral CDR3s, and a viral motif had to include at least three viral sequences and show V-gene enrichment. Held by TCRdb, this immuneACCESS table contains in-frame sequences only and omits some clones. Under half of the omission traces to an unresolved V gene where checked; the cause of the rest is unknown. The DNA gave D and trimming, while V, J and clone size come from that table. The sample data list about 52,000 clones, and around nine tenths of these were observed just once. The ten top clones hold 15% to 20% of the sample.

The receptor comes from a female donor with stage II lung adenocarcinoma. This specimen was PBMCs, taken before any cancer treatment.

The CDR3 protein is CASSLEQGSTDTQYF. The base sequence is TGCGCCAGCAGCTTGGAACAGGGGAGCACAGATACGCAGTATTTT. The rearranged segments are TRBV5-1 and TRBJ2-3, and 7 junctional nucleotides match TRBD1. CDR1 and CDR2 are drawn from the germline V gene: SGHRS, YFSETQ. Including the terminal cysteine and phenylalanine, the CDR3 comprises 15 residues. CDR3 DNA only is kept here, 45 bases in frame from base 1. The junction shows trimming of 0 bases on V and 0 bases on J, and the gene matches do not reach 1 base of it.